What follows describes a single T cell receptor (beta chain). The CDR3 is made up of 15 amino acids. Germline values: CDR1 SGHRS, CDR2 YFSETQ. V lost 6 bases, J lost 1 base, and 6 bases stayed unmatched. The data were obtained in a study of blood T cell repertoires in COVID-19. Sequencing was performed with immunoSEQ multiplex PCR; in TCRdb, only in-frame clones are kept and a portion is missing. Of roughly 98,000 clones detected, approximately 75% appear once; the ten largest clones hold 10% to 15%. Specimen: peripheral blood. The receptor's source is a human donor in a cohort sampled during active COVID-19. The rearrangement joins TRBV5-1 to TRBJ2-2, with 7 bases matching TRBD1. For the CDR3, the DNA is TGCGCCAGCATCCAGGGGACAGAGAACACCGGGGAGCTGTTTTTT. Translating gives CASIQGTENTGELFF.